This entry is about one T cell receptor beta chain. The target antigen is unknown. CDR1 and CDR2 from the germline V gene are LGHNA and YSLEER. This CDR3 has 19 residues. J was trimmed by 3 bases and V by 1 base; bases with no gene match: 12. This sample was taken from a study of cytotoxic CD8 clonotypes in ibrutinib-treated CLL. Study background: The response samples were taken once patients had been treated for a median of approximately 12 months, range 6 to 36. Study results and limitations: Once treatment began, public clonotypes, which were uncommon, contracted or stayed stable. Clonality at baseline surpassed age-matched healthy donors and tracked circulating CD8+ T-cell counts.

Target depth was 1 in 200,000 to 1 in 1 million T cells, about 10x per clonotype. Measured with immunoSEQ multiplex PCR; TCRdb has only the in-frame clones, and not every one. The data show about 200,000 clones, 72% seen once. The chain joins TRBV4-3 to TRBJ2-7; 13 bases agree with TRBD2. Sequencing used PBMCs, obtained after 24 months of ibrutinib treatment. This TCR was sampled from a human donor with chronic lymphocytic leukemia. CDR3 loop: CASSQVKLQGLAGSYEQYF. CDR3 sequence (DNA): TGCGCCAGCAGCCAAGTGAAGCTCCAGGGACTAGCGGGGAGCTACGAGCAGTACTTC.